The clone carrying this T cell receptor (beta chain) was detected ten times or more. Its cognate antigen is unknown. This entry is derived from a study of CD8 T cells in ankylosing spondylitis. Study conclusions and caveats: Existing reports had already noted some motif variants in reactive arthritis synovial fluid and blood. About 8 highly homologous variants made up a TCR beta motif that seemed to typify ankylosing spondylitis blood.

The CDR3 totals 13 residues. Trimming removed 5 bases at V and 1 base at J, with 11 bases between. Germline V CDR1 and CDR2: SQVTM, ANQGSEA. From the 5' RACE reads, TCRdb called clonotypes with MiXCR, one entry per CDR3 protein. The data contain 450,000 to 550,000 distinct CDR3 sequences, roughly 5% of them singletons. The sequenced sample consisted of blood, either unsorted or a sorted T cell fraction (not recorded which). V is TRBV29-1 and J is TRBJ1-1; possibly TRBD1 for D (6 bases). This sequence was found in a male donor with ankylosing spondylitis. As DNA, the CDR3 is TGCAGCGTTCTCGGACAGCCGAACACTGAAGCTTTCTTT. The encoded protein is CSVLGQPNTEAFF.